This record looks at one T cell receptor beta chain sequence and its context. Its antigen is not known. The sorting of naive CD8 T cells used the CD8+CD4-CCR7+CD45RA+ phenotype. These data originate in a study of molecular identifiers for immune sequencing clone quantification. General study findings and limits: In CMV-specific effectors, clones above 20 copies held over 99% of molecules; naive, under 1%.

TCRdb used MiXCR to reprocess the PCR reads, holding one entry per CDR3 protein. The repertoire holds around 460,000 distinct CDR3 sequences, with over 20% as singletons. V gave up 4 bases and J gave up 1 base, with 12 bases separating them. Per germline, CDR1 MGHRA and CDR2 YSYEKL. This CDR3 spans 15 amino acids. Sequencing was done on a sample of naive CD8+ T cells from blood, with Jurkat cell RNA spiked in. This sample's subset: FACS-sorted CD8+CD4-CCR7+CD45RA+ naive T cells. This TCR came from a human donor in good health. Some libraries in this study had Jurkat cell RNA spiked in. This rearrangement joins TRBV4-1 to TRBJ2-3; D unresolved. The CDR3 sequence is CASSLQDGRTDTQYF. CDR3 nucleotides: TGCGCCAGCAGCCTCCAGGACGGACGCACAGATACGCAGTATTTT.